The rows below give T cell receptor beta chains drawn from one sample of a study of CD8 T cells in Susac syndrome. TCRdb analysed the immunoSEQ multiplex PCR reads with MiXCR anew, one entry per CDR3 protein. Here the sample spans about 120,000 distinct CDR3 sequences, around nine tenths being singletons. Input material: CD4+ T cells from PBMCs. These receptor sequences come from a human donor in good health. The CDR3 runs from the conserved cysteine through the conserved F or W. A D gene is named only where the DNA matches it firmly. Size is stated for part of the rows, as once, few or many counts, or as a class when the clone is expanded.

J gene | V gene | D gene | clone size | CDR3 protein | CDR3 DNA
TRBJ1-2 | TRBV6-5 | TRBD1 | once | CASTAQGVNYGYTF | TGTGCCAGCACCGCACAGGGGGTAAACTATGGCTACACCTTC
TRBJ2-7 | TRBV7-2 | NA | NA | CASSLHSMTGLYEQYF | TGTGCCAGCAGCCTACACTCTATGACGGGTCTCTACGAGCAGTACTTC
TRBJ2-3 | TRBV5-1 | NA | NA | CASSLVSGAADTQYF | TGCGCCAGCAGCTTGGTTTCGGGGGCCGCAGATACGCAGTATTTT
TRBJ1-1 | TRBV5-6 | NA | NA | CASIAWGLNAEAFF | TGTGCCAGCATCGCCTGGGGCCTGAACGCTGAAGCTTTCTTT
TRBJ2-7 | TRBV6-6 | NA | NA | CASSYSEVIHEQYF | TGTGCCAGCAGTTACTCGGAGGTTATCCACGAGCAGTACTTC
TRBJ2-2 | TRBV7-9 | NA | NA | CASRKKPAGELFF | TGTGCCAGCAGAAAAAAACCGGCCGGGGAGCTGTTTTTT
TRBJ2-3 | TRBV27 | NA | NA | CASSPGFKDTQYF | TGTGCCAGCAGTCCCGGGTTCAAAGATACGCAGTATTTT
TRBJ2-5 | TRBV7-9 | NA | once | CASSLELRETQYF | TGTGCCAGCAGCTTAGAGTTGAGGGAGACCCAGTACTTC
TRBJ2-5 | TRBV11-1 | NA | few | CASSSSPRGEETQYF | TGTGCCAGCAGCTCATCGCCTAGAGGAGAAGAGACCCAGTACTTC
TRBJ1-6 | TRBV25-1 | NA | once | CASSLQGNYNSPLHF | TGTGCCAGCAGTCTCCAGGGAAACTATAATTCACCCCTCCACTTT
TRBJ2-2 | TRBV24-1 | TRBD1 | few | CATSDLHGGQGKYTGELFF | TGTGCCACCAGTGATTTGCATGGGGGACAGGGGAAATACACCGGGGAGCTGTTTTTT
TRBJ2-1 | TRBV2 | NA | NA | CASSGRGREKSYNEQFF | TGTGCCAGCAGTGGAAGGGGGCGGGAGAAGTCCTACAATGAGCAGTTCTTC
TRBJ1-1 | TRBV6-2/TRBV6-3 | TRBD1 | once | CASRRQGNTEAFF | TGTGCCAGCAGGAGACAGGGGAACACTGAAGCTTTCTTT
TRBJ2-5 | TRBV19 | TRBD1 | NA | CASSRDRALQETQYF | TGTGCCAGTAGCCGGGACAGGGCCCTTCAAGAGACCCAGTACTTC
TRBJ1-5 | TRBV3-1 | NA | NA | CASSRMLGSNQPQHF | TGTGCCAGCAGCCGTATGTTGGGTAGCAATCAGCCCCAGCATTTT
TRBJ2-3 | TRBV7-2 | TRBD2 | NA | CASSLELAGGTDTQYF | TGTGCCAGCAGCTTAGAGCTAGCGGGGGGCACAGATACGCAGTATTTT
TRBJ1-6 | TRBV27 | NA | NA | CASSPWASRSPLHF | TGTGCCAGCAGTCCCTGGGCTAGTCGTTCACCCCTCCACTTT
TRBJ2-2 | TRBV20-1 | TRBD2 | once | CSAKYSGGVGELFF | TGCAGTGCCAAGTATAGCGGGGGAGTCGGGGAGCTGTTTTTT
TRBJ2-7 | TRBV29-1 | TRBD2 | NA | CSATGTTSSYEQYF | TGCAGCGCTACCGGGACTACGAGCTCCTACGAGCAGTACTTC